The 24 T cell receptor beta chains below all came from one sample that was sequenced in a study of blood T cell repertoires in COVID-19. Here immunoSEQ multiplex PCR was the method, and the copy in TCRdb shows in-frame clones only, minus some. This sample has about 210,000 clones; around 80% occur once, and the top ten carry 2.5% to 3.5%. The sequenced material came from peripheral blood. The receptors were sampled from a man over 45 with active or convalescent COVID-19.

The CDR3 nucleotides read TGCGCCAGCAGTATTCGTGGCGGGGGGGCCGGTGAGCAGTTCTTC. Protein sequence: CASSIRGGGAGEQFF. The chain carries TRBV10-2 and TRBJ2-1; 9 nucleotides line up with TRBD2. This CDR3 spans 15 amino acids. The V segment lost 5 bases and the J segment 9 bases; nucleotides outside the gene matches: 11. The germline V gene has CDR1 WSHSY and CDR2 SAAADI.

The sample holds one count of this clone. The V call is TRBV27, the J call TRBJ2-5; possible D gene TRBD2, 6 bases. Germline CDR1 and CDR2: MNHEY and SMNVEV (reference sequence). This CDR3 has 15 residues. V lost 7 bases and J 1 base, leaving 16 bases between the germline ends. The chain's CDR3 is CASTPLGEAQETQYF. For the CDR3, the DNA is TGTGCCAGCACCCCTCTTGGGGAGGCCCAAGAGACCCAGTACTTC.

This CDR3 reads CASSETVYYGYTF. The CDR3 DNA reads TGTGCCAGCAGTGAGACAGTGTACTATGGCTACACCTTC. This sequence joins TRBV6-6 and TRBJ1-2, with D possibly being TRBD1 (5 bases). CDR3 length: 13 amino acids. The V gene's germline CDR1 is MNHNY and CDR2 SVGAGI (reference sequence). V lost 5 bases, J lost 3 bases, and 10 bases lay in between.

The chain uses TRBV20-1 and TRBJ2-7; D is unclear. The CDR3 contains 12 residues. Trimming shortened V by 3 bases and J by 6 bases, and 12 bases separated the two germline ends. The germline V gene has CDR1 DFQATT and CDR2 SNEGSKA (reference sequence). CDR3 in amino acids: CSASTGTSEQYF. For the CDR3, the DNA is TGCAGTGCTAGTACGGGTACGAGCGAGCAGTACTTC.

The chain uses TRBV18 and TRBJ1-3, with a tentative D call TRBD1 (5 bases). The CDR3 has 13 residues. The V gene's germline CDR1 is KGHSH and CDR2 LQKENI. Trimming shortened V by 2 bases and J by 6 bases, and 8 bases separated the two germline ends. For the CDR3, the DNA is TGTGCCAGCTCACCATCTGGGGCAAACACCATATATTTT. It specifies CASSPSGANTIYF.

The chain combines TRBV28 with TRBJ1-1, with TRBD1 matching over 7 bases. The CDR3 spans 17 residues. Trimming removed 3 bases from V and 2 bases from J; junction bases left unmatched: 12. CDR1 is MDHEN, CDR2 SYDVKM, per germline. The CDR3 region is CASSFPAVQGPNTEAFF. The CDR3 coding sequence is TGTGCCAGCAGTTTTCCCGCGGTACAGGGGCCAAACACTGAAGCTTTCTTT. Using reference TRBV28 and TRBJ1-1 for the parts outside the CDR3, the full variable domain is DVKVTQSSRYLVKRTGEKVFLECVQDMDHENMFWYRQDPGLGLRLIYFSYDVKMKEKGDIPEGYSVSREKKERFSLILESASTNQTSMYLCASSFPAVQGPNTEAFFGQGTRLTVV.

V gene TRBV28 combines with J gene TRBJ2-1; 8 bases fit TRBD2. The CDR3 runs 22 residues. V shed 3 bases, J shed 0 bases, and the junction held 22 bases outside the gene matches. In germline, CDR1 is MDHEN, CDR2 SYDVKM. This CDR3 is CASSFGRVVYAGGRSSYNEQFF. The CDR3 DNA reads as TGTGCCAGCAGTTTTGGTCGTGTGGTATATGCGGGAGGCAGAAGCTCCTACAATGAGCAGTTCTTC.

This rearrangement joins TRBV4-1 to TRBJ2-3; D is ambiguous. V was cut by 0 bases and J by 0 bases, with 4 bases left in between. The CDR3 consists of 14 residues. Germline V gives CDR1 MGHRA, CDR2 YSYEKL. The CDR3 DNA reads TGCGCCAGCAGCCAAGAACTCAGCACAGATACGCAGTATTTT. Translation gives CASSQELSTDTQYF.

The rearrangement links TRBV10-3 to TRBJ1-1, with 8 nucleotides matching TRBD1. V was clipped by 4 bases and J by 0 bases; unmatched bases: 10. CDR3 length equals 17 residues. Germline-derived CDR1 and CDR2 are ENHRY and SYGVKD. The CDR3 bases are TGTGCCATCAGTGGCCCTGGACAGGGAGTTATGAACACTGAAGCTTTCTTT. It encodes CAISGPGQGVMNTEAFF.

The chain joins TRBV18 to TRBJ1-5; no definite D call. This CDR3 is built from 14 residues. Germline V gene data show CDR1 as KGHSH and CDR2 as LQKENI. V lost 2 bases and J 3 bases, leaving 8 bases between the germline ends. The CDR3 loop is CASSPGSDNQPQHF. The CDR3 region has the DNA TGTGCCAGCTCACCAGGGAGTGACAATCAGCCCCAGCATTTT.

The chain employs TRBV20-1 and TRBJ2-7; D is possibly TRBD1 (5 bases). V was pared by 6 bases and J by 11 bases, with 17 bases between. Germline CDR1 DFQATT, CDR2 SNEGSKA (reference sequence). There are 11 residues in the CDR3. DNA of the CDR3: TGCAGTGCAACGCAGGGATCAGGAAAGTACTTC. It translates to CSATQGSGKYF.

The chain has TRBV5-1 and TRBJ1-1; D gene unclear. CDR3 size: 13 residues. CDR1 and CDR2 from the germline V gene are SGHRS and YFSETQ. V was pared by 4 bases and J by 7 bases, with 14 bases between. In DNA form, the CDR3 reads TGCGCCAGCAGCCCTTTGTCTGGGAGTGAAGCTTTCTTT. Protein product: CASSPLSGSEAFF.

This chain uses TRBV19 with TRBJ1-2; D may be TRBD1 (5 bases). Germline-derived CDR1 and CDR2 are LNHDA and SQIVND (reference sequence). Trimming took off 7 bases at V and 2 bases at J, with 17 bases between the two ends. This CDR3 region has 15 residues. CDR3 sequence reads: CASTLWGRANYGYTF. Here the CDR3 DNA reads TGTGCCAGTACTCTCTGGGGGAGGGCCAACTATGGCTACACCTTC.

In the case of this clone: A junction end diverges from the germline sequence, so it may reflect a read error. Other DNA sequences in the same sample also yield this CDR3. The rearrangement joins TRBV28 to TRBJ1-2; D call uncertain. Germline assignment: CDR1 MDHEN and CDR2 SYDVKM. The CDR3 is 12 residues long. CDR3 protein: CASSFNRPGSTF. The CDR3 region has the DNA TGTGCCAGTAGTTTCAACCGGCCAGGAAGCACCTTC.

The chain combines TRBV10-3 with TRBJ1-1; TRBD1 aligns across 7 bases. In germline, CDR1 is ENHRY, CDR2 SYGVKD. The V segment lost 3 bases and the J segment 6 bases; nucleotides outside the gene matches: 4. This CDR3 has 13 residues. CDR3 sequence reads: CAISDNRGAEAFF. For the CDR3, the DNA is TGTGCCATCAGTGATAACAGGGGCGCTGAAGCTTTCTTT.

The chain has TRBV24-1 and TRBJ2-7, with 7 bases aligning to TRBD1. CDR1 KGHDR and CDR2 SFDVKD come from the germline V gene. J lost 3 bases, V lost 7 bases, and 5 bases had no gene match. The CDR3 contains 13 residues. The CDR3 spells CATSQTGHYEQYF. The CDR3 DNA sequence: TGTGCCACCAGCCAGACAGGGCACTACGAGCAGTACTTC.

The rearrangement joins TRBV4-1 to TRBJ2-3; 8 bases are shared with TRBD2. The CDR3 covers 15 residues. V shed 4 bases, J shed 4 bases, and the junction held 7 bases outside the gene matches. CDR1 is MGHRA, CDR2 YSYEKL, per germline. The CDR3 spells CASSLQAGGADTQYF. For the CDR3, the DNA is TGCGCCAGCAGCCTACAGGCGGGGGGAGCAGATACGCAGTATTTT.

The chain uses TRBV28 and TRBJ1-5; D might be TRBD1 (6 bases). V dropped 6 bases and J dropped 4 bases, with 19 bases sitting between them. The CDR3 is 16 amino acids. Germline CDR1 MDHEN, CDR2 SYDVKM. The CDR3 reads CASRTRTGFGNQPQHF. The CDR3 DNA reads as TGTGCCAGCAGGACCCGAACAGGGTTTGGAAATCAGCCCCAGCATTTT.

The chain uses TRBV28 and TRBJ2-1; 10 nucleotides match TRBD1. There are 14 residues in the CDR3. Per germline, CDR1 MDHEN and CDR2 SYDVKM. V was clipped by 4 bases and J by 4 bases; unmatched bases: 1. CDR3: CASSWGQGYNEQFF. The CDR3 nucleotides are TGTGCCAGCAGTTGGGGACAGGGGTACAATGAGCAGTTCTTC.

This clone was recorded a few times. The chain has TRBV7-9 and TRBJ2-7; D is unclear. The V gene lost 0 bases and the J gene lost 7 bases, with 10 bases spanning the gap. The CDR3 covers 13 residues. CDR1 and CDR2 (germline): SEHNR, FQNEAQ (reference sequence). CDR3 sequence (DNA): TGTGCCAGCAGCTTAGCATCCAGGATTGAGCAGTACTTC. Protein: CASSLASRIEQYF.

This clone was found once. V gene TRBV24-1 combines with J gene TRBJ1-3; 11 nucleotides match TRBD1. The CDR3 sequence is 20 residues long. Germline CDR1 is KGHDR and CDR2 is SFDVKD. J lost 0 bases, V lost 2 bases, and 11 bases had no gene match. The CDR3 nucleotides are TGTGCCACCAGTGATTGCCGGGACAGGGGGACCATTCGCTCTGGAAACACCATATATTTT. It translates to CATSDCRDRGTIRSGNTIYF.

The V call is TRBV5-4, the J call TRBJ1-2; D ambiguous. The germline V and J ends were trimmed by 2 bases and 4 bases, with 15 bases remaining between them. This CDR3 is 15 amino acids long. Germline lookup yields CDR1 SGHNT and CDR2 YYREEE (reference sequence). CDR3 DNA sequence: TGTGCCAGCAGCTTTGGACGGGAGGTTTCCTATGGCTACACCTTC. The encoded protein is CASSFGREVSYGYTF.

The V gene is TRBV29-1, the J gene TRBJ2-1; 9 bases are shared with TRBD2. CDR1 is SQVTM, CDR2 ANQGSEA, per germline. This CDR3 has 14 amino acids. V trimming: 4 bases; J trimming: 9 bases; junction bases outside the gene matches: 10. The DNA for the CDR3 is TGCAGCGTTGGGAATGCGGGGGGGCCCGGTGAGCAGTTCTTC. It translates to CSVGNAGGPGEQFF.

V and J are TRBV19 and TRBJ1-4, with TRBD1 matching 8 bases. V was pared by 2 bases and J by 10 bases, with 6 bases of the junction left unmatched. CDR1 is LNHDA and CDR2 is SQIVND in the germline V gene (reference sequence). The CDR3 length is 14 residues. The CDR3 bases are TGTGCCAGTAGTATAACCGACAGGGGAGGAAAACTGTTTTTT. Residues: CASSITDRGGKLFF.